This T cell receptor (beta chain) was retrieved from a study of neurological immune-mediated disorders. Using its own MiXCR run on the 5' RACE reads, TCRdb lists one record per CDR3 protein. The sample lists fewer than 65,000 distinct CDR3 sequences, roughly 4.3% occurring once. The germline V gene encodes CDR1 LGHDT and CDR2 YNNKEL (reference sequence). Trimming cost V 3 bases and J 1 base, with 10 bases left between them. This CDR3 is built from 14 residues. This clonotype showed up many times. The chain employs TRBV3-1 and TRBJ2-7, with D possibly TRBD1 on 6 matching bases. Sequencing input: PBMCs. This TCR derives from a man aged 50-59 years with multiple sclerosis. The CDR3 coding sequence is TGTGCCAGCAGCCAGGCTGGACAGTCCTACGAGCAGTACTTC. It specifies CASSQAGQSYEQYF.